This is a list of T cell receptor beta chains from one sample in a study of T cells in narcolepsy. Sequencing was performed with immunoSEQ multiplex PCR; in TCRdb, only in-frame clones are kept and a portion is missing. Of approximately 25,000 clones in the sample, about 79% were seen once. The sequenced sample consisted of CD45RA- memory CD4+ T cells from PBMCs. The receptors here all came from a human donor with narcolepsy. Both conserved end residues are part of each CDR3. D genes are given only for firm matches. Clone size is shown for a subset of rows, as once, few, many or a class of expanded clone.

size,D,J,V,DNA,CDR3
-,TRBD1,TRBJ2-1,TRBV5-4,TGTGCCAGCAGCTTGGGCCCTGACAGGGGGCTCAATGAGCAGTTCTTC,CASSLGPDRGLNEQFF
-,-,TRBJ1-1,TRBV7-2,TGTGCCAGCAGTTCTTCCATGGGACAGAACACTGAAGCTTTCTTT,CASSSSMGQNTEAFF
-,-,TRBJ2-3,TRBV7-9,TGTGCCAGCGGTCTCTCAGATACGCAGTATTTT,CASGLSDTQYF
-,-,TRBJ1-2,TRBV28,TGTGCCAGCAAGTCAGGGAACTTGGGCTACACCTTC,CASKSGNLGYTF
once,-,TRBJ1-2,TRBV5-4,TGTGCCAGCAGCTTGGAACAGGCTTCCTATGGCTACACCTTC,CASSLEQASYGYTF
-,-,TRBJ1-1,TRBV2,TGTGCCAGCAGTGAACAGACATCGAACACTGAAGCTTTCTTT,CASSEQTSNTEAFF
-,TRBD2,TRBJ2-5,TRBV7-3,TGTGCCAGCAGCTCCCTCCCGGGACTAGCGGGAGAACTCCAAGAGACCCAGTACTTC,CASSSLPGLAGELQETQYF
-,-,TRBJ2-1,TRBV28,TGTGCCAGCAGTTTATCTGGGGGCCGGGATGAGCAGTTCTTC,CASSLSGGRDEQFF
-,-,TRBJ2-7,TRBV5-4,TGTGCCAGCAGCTTGATGGGACCAAGTGGCGAGCAGTACTTC,CASSLMGPSGEQYF
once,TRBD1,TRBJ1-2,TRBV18,TGTGCCAGCTCCGTACAGGGGGCGAGGGGCTACACCTTC,CASSVQGARGYTF
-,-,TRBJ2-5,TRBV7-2,TGTGCCAGCAGCTTCCAGGGGGCGGGGGAGCAGTACTTC,CASSFQGAGEQYF
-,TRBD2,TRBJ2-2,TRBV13,TGTGCCAGCAGCCGCGCGAAGGGACTAGCATTCTTCACCGGGGAGCTGTTTTTT,CASSRAKGLAFFTGELFF
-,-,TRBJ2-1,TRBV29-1,TGCAGCGTTGACGGCGCAGGGTCCTACAATGAGCAGTTCTTC,CSVDGAGSYNEQFF
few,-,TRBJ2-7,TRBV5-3,TGTGCCAGAAGCATAATCCTTCGACGGGAGCAGTACTTC,CARSIILRREQYF
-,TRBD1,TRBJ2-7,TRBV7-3,TGTGCCAGCAGCTCCGGGACAGGGGGGGCCTACGAGCAGTACTTC,CASSSGTGGAYEQYF
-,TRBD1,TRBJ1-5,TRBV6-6,TGTGCCAGCGCCATGGGACAGACTAATCAGCCCCAGCATTTT,CASAMGQTNQPQHF
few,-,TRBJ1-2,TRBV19,TGTGCCAGTAGTTCCAACACAGGGAACGGCTACACCTTC,CASSSNTGNGYTF
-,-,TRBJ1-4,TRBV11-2,TGTGCCAGCAGCTTAGGTGGGGGGAAACTGTTTTTT,CASSLGGGKLFF
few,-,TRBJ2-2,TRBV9,TGTGCCAGCAGCGTCCAGTTTACCGGGGAGCTGTTTTTT,CASSVQFTGELFF
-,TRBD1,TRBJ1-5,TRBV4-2,TGTGCCAGCAGCCGGACAGGGGGCGCGGATCAGCCCCAGCATTTT,CASSRTGGADQPQHF
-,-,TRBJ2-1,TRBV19,TGTGCCAGTATCGGTGGTGTAGAGGATGAGCAGTTCTTC,CASIGGVEDEQFF
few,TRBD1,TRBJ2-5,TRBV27,TGTGCCAGCAGTCTCTCCCCCCCGGACAGGGATCAAGAGACCCAGTACTTC,CASSLSPPDRDQETQYF
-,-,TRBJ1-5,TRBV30,TGTGCCTGGGCCCCGGAGGGACTTCTTTTTATGGAGCCCCAGCATTTT,CAWAPEGLLFMEPQHF
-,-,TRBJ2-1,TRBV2,TGTGCCAGCAGTGAAGCGCCCCGGGAGTCGCGAAATGAGCAGTTCTTC,CASSEAPRESRNEQFF
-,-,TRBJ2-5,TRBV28,TGTGCCAGCAGTTTATTCATCCTACGTAGCGGATATCAAGAGACCCAGTACTTC,CASSLFILRSGYQETQYF
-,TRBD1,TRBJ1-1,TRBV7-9,TGTGCCAGCAGCACTTTACAGGGGGCGGGCACTGAAGCTTTCTTT,CASSTLQGAGTEAFF
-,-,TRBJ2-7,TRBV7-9,TGTGCCAGCAGCTTTGGGGCCCTAGCTCTGTACTTC,CASSFGALALYF
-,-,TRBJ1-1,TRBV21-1,TGTGCCAGCAGCAGTTGCACTCACCTGGGATTGAACACTGAAGCTTTCTTT,CASSSCTHLGLNTEAFF
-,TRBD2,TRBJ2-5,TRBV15,TGTGCCACCAGCCACGGACTAGCGGGAGGTATGGGACAAGAGACCCAGTACTTC,CATSHGLAGGMGQETQYF
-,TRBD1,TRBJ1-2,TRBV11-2,TGTGCCAGCAGCCCCTTTTTCGGGGACAGGGTATACTATGGCTACACCTTC,CASSPFFGDRVYYGYTF
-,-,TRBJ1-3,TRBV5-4,TGTGCCAGCAGCTTGTTGGGCGCCGCGGACACCATATATTTT,CASSLLGAADTIYF
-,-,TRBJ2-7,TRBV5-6,TGTGCCAGCAGCCCACCCCGGAGGGCCGAGCAGTACTTC,CASSPPRRAEQYF
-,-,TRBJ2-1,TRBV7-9,TGTGCCAGCAGCTTTAGTACCGGCAATGAGCAGTTCTTC,CASSFSTGNEQFF
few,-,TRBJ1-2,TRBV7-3,TGTGCCAGCAGCTTGGACGGGGCCGGCTACACCTTC,CASSLDGAGYTF
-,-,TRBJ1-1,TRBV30,TGTGCCTGGATCCCCGGGGCAAACACTGAAGCTTTCTTT,CAWIPGANTEAFF
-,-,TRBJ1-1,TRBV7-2,TGTGCCAGCAGCTTGCCGCGGGGGGGCGCTTGGGAAGCTTTCTTT,CASSLPRGGAWEAFF
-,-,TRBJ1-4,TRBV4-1,TGCGCCAGCAGCCAAGAGTACGGAGCCTTTAATGAAAAACTGTTTTTT,CASSQEYGAFNEKLFF
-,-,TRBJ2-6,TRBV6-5,TGTGCCAGCAGTTACCCCACAGGGCTAGGGGCCAACGTCCTGACTTTC,CASSYPTGLGANVLTF
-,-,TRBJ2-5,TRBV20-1,TGCAGTGCTAGTGGTAGCGAGACCCAGTACTTC,CSASGSETQYF
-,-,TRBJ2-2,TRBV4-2,TGTGCCAGCAGCCACGGGACCGATGGATGGTATTCCGGGGAGCTGTTTTTT,CASSHGTDGWYSGELFF
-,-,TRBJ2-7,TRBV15,TGTGCCACCAGCAGAGGGGGGGATACGCGGGATATTTACGAGCAGTACTTC,CATSRGGDTRDIYEQYF
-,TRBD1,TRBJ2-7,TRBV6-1,TGTGCCACCGACGACATGGGACAGTTCTACGAGCAGTACTTC,CATDDMGQFYEQYF
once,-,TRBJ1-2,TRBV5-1,TGCGCCAGCAGCTTGGAGGGGCCCAGCTATGGCTACACCTTC,CASSLEGPSYGYTF
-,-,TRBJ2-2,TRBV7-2,TGTGCCAGCAGCTCTCGGGGGACCGGGGAGCTGTTTTTT,CASSSRGTGELFF
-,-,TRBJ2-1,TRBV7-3,TGTGCCAGCAGCCTCCGCCCGGGGTACAATGAGCAGTTCTTC,CASSLRPGYNEQFF
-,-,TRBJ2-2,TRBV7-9,TGTGCCAGCAGCTTAGGGTGGGCGGATTCCACCGGGGAGCTGTTTTTT,CASSLGWADSTGELFF